This paragraph covers one TCR beta chain sequence. From germline, CDR1 is SGHRS and CDR2 YFSETQ. The CDR3 length is 17 residues. V was pared by 0 bases and J by 0 bases, with 3 bases of the junction left unmatched. These data are taken from a study of PD-L1 blockade in urothelial cancer. Clones were sequenced by immunoSEQ multiplex PCR, and TCRdb holds only the in-frame ones, with some missing. The sample consists of roughly 74,000 clones, around 90% of them appearing once. The receptor was isolated from a woman in her 70s with urothelial cancer. Source: PBMCs, taken around atezolizumab (anti-PD-L1) treatment. The chain couples TRBV5-1 to TRBJ2-3, with TRBD2 identical over 11 bases. The CDR3 loop reads CASSLVASGGSTDTQYF. The CDR3 nucleotides are TGCGCCAGCAGCTTGGTGGCTAGCGGGGGGAGCACAGATACGCAGTATTTT.